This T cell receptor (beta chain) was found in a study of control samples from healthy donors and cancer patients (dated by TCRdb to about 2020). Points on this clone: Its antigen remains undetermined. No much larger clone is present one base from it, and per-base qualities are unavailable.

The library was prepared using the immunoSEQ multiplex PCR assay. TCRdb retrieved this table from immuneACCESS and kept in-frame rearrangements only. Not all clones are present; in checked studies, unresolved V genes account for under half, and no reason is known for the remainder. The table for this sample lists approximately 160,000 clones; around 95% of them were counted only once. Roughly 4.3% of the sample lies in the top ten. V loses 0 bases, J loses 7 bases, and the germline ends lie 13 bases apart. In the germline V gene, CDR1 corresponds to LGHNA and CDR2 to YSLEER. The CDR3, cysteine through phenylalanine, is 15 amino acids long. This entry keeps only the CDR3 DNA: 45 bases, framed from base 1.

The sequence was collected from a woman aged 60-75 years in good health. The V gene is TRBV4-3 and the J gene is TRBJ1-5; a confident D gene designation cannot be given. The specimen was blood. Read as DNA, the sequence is TGCGCCAGCAGCCAAGATTTAATTTCAGGACAGCCCCAGCATTTT. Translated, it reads CASSQDLISGQPQHF.